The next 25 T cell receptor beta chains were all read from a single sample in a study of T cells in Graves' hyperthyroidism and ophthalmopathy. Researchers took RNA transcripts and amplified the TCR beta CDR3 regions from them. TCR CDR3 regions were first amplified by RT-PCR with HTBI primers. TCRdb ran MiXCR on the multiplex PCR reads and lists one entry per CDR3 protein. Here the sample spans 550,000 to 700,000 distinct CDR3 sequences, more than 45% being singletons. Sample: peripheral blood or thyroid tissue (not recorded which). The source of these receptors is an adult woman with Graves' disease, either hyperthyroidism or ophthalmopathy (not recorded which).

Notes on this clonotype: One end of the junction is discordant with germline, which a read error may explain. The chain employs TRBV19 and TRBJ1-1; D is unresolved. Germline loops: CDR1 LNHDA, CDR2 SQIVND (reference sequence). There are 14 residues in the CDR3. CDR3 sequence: CASSGGRFNTEAFF. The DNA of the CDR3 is TGTGCTAGTAGTGGAGGACGGTTCAACACTGAAGCTTTCTTT.

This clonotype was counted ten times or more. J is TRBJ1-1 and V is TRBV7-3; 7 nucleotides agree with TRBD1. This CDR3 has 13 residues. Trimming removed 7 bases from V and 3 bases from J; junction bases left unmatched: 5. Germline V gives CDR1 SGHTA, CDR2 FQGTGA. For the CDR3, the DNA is TGTGCCAGCACCACCGACAGGGACACTGAAGCTTTCTTT. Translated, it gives CASTTDRDTEAFF.

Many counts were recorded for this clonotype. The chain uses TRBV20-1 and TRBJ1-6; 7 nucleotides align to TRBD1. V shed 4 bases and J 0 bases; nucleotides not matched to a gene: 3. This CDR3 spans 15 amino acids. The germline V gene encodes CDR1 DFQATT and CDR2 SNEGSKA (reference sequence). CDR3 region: CSATQGSSYNSPLHF. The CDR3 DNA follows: TGCAGTGCTACACAGGGGAGCTCCTATAATTCACCCCTCCACTTT.

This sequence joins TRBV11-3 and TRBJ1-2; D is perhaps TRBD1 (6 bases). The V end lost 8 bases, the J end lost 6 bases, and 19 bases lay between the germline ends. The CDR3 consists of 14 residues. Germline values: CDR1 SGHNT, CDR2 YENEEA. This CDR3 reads CASVRDTQEDGYTF. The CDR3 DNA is TGTGCCAGCGTAAGGGACACCCAGGAGGATGGCTACACCTTC.

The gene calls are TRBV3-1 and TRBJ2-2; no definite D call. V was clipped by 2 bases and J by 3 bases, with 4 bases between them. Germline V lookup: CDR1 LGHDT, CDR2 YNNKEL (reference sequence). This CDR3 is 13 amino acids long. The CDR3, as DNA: TGTGCCAGCAGCCAAAGAGACACCGGGGAGCTGTTTTTT. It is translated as CASSQRDTGELFF.

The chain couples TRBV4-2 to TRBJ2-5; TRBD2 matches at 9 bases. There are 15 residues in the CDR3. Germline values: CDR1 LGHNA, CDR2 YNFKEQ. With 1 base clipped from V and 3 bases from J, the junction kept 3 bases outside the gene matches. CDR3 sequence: CASSQVASGEETQYF. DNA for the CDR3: TGTGCCAGCAGCCAAGTAGCTAGCGGGGAAGAGACCCAGTACTTC.

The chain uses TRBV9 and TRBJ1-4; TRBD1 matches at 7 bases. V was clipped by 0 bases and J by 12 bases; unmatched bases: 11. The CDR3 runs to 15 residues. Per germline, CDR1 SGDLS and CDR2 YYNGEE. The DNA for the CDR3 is TGTGCCAGCAGCGTAGGTGGTACAGGGGCATCCCAACTGTTTTTT. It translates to CASSVGGTGASQLFF.

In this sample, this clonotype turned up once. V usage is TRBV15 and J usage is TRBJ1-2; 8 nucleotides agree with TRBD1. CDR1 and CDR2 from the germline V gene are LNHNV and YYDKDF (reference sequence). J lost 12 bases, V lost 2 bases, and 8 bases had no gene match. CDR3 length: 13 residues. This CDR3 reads CATSRSTGGANTF. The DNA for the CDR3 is TGTGCCACCAGCAGAAGCACAGGGGGTGCAAACACCTTC.

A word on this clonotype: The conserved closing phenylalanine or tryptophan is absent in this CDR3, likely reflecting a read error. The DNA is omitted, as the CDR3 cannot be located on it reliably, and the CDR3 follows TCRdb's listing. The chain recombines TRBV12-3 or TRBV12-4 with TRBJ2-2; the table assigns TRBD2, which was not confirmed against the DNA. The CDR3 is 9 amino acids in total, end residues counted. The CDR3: CASSPGTLL.

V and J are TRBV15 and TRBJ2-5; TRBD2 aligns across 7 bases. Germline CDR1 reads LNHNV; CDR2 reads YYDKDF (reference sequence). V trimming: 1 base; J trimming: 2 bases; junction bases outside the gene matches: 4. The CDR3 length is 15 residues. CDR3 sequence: CATSRGRGLQETQYF. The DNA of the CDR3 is TGTGCCACCAGCAGAGGCCGGGGACTACAAGAGACCCAGTACTTC.

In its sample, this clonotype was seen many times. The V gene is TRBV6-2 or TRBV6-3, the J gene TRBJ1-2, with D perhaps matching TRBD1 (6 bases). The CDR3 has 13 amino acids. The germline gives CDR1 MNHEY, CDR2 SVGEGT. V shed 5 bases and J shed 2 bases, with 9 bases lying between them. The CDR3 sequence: CASSIQGNYGYTF. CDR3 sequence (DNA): TGTGCCAGCAGTATACAGGGAAACTATGGCTACACCTTC.

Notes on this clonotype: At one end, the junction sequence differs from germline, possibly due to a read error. DNA of the CDR3: TGTGCCATCAGTGAGTCGACGGGGATCCGGGCTTTC. It translates to CAISESTGIRAF. This chain connects TRBV10-3 to TRBJ2-6, with D perhaps TRBD2 (5 bases). The CDR3 totals 12 residues. Germline V lookup: CDR1 ENHRY, CDR2 SYGVKD.

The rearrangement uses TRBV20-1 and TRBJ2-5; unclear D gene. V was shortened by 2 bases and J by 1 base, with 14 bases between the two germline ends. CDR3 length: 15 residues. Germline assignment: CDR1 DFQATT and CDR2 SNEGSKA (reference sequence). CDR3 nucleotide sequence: TGCAGTGCTAGACCTGGAGACTCGGGCCAAGAGACCCAGTACTTC. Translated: CSARPGDSGQETQYF.

DNA of the CDR3: TGCAGTGCTAGAACGGGGGGCGACTATGGCTACACCTTC. Translated: CSARTGGDYGYTF. J is TRBJ1-2 and V is TRBV20-1, with D tentatively TRBD1 (6 bases). The CDR3 runs to 13 residues. Between the trimmed V and J ends, which lost 2 bases and 3 bases, there was a span of 10 bases. The germline V gene has CDR1 DFQATT and CDR2 SNEGSKA (reference sequence).

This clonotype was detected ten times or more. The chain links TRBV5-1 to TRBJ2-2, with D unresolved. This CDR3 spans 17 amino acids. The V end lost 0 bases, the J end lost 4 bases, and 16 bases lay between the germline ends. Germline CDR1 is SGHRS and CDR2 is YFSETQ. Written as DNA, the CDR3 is TGCGCCAGCAGCTTGGCCCCGGCCCGGCGCGGCACCGGGGAGCTGTTTTTT. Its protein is CASSLAPARRGTGELFF. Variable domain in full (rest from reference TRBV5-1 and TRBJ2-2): KAGVTQTPRYLIKTRGQQVTLSCSPISGHRSVSWYQQTPGQGLQFLFEYFSETQRNKGNFPGRFSGRQFSNSRSEMNVSTLELGDSALYLCASSLAPARRGTGELFFGEGSRLTVL.

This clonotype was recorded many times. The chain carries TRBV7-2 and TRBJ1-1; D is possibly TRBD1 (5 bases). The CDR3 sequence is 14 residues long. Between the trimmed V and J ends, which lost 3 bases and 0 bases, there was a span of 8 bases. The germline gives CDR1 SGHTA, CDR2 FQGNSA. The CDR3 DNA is TGTGCCAGCAGCTTGGGGCCTCTGAACACTGAAGCTTTCTTT. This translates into CASSLGPLNTEAFF.

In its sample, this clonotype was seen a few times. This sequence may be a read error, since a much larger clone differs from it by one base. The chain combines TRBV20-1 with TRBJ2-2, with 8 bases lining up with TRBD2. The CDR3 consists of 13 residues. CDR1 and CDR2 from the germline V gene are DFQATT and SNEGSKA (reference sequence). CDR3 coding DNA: TGCGGTGCTAGAGCGGGAGCCACCGGGGAGCTGTTTTTT. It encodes CGARAGATGELFF.

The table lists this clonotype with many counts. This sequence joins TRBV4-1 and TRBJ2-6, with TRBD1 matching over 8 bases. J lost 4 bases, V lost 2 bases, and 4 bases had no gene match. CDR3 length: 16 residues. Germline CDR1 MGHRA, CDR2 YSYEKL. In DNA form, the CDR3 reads TGCGCCAGCAGCCAAAGACAGGGGACCGGGGCCAACGTCCTGACTTTC. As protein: CASSQRQGTGANVLTF.

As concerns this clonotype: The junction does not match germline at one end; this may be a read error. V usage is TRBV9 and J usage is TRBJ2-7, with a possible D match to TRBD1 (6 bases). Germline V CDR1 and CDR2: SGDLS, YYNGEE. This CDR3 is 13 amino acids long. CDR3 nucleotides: TGTACCAGCAGCTTCGGGACAAACTACGAGCAGTACTTC. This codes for CTSSFGTNYEQYF.

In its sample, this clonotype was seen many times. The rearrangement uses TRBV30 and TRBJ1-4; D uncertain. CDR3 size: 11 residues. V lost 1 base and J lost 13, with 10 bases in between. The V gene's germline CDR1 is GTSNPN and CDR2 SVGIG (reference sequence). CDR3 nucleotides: TGTGCCTGGAGTGGACCTAGTCGACTGTTTTTT. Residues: CAWSGPSRLFF. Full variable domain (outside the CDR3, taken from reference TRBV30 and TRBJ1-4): SQTIHQWPATLVQPVGSPLSLECTVEGTSNPNLYWYRQAAGRGLQLLFYSVGIGQISSEVPQNLSASRPQDRQFILSSKKLLLSDSGFYLCAWSGPSRLFFGSGTQLSVL.

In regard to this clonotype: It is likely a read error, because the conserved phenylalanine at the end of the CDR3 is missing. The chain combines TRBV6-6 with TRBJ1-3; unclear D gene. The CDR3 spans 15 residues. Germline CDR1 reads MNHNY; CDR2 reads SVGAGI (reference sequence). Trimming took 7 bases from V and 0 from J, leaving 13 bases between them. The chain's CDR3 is CASNRGRGSGNTIYL. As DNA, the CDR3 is TGTGCCAGCAACCGTGGGAGAGGCTCTGGAAACACCATATATCTT.

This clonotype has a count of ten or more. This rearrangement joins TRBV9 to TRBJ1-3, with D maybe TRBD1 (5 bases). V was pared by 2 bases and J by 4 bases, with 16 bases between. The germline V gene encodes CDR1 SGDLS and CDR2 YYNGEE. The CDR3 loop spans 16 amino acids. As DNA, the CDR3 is TGTGCCAGCAGCGTTACCTCGGGGCCGCAAGGAAACACCATATATTTT. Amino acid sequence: CASSVTSGPQGNTIYF. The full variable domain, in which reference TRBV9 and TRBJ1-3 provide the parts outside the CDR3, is DSGVTQTPKHLITATGQRVTLRCSPRSGDLSVYWYQQSLDQGLQFLIQYYNGEERAKGNILERFSAQQFPDLHSELNLSSLELGDSALYFCASSVTSGPQGNTIYFGEGSWLTVV.

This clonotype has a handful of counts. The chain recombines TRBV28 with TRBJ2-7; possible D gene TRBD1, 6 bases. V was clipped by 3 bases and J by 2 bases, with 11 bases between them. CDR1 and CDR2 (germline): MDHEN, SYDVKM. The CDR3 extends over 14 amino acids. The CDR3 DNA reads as TGTGCCAGCAGTTTCCGGACAGTGGCCTACGAGCAGTACTTC. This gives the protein CASSFRTVAYEQYF. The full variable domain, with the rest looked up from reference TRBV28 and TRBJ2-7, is DVKVTQSSRYLVKRTGEKVFLECVQDMDHENMFWYRQDPGLGLRLIYFSYDVKMKEKGDIPEGYSVSREKKERFSLILESASTNQTSMYLCASSFRTVAYEQYFGPGTRLTVT.

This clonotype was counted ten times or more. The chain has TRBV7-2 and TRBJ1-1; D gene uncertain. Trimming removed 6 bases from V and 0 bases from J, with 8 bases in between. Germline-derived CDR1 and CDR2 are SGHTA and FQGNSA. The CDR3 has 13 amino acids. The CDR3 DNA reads TGTGCCAGCAGTTCTTTCCTGAACACTGAAGCTTTCTTT. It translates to CASSSFLNTEAFF. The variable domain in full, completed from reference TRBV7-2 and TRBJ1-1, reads GAGVSQSPSNKVTEKGKDVELRCDPISGHTALYWYRQSLGQGLEFLIYFQGNSAPDKSGLPSDRFSAERTGGSVSTLTIQRTQQEDSAVYLCASSSFLNTEAFFGQGTRLTVV.

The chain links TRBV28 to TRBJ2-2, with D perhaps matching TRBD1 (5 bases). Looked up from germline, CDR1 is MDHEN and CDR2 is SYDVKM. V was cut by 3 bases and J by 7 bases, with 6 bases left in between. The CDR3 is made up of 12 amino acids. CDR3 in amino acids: CASSLGRGELFF. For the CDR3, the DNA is TGTGCCAGCAGTTTGGGGCGCGGGGAGCTGTTTTTT.